This record covers a single T cell receptor beta chain. The data belong to a study of OX40 agonist ivuxolimab in advanced cancers. This CDR3 has 15 amino acids. The V end was cut by 2 bases, the J end by 3 bases, with 13 bases between. Germline V gene lookup returns CDR1 MGHRA and CDR2 YSYEKL. The protocol was immunoSEQ multiplex PCR, while the TCRdb copy is restricted to in-frame clones and leaves out a portion. The sample includes roughly 120,000 clones, about nine tenths of them seen just once. The rearrangement joins TRBV4-1 to TRBJ1-1, with a tentative D call TRBD1 (5 bases). The sample consisted of CD4+ or CD8+ T cells sorted from blood, taken in a trial of the OX40 agonist ivuxolimab. The sequence came from an adult with an advanced solid tumor such as melanoma, head and neck, liver or kidney cancer. The CDR3 region is CASSQSEVGDTEAFF. The CDR3 DNA reads TGCGCCAGCAGCCAATCGGAGGTAGGGGACACTGAAGCTTTCTTT.